These 7 T cell receptor beta chains were sequenced from one sample in a study of T-cell memory formation after mild COVID-19. Via MiXCR, TCRdb re-called the 5' RACE reads, giving one row per CDR3 protein. The table lists approximately 350,000 distinct CDR3 sequences, 14% of them singletons. The source material was PBMCs or a T cell subset sorted from them (not recorded which). These receptors were collected from a man between 18 and 29 years old who had mild COVID-19 (a few samples of this study predate the infection). Cell type and time point are not known.

This clonotype was found many times. The chain links TRBV6-5 to TRBJ2-2, with 14 bases identical to TRBD2. Germline CDR1 is MNHEY and CDR2 is SVGAGI. The V segment lost 5 bases and the J segment 3 bases; nucleotides outside the gene matches: 17. CDR3 length: 21 residues. The CDR3 sequence is CASSPWGRLAGGPRDTGELFF. The CDR3 bases are TGTGCCAGCAGTCCTTGGGGACGACTAGCGGGGGGGCCCAGGGACACCGGGGAGCTGTTTTTT.

V and J are TRBV3-1 and TRBJ2-1, with D perhaps assigned TRBD1 or TRBD2 (6 bases each). This CDR3 comprises 16 residues. Germline V gene lookup returns CDR1 LGHDT and CDR2 YNNKEL (reference sequence). Trimming pared 7 bases from V and 0 bases from J, leaving 16 bases between. Here the CDR3 reads CASKRGVSSSYNEQFF. CDR3 in DNA: TGTGCCAGCAAAAGGGGGGTTTCAAGCTCCTACAATGAGCAGTTCTTC.

In this sample, this clonotype turned up many times. The chain couples TRBV29-1 to TRBJ1-1; maybe TRBD1 (5 bases). V lost 6 bases and J lost 5, with 16 bases in between. Germline CDR1 SQVTM, CDR2 ANQGSEA. CDR3 length: 13 residues. Here the CDR3 reads CSVARVRGTEAFF. In DNA form, the CDR3 reads TGCAGCGTGGCCAGGGTGAGAGGGACTGAAGCTTTCTTT.

In its sample, this clonotype was seen a few times. The rearrangement uses TRBV7-3 and TRBJ2-2; D not certain. This CDR3 has 13 residues. From germline, CDR1 is SGHTA and CDR2 FQGTGA. The V gene lost 7 bases and the J gene lost 3 bases, with 9 bases spanning the gap. CDR3 nucleotide sequence: TGTGCCAGCACCGCACAGCACACCGGGGAGCTGTTTTTT. This codes for CASTAQHTGELFF.

V gene TRBV3-1 combines with J gene TRBJ1-1; TRBD1 is a possible D gene (5 bases). Per germline, CDR1 LGHDT and CDR2 YNNKEL (reference sequence). Deletions cut 5 bases from V and 1 base from J, with 11 bases between. This CDR3 is 14 amino acids long. CDR3 DNA sequence: TGTGCCAGCAGCGTCCTCGGGGGGAACACTGAAGCTTTCTTT. It encodes CASSVLGGNTEAFF.

The chain joins TRBV29-1 to TRBJ1-1; no firm D call. The length of the CDR3 is 13 residues. Germline values: CDR1 SQVTM, CDR2 ANQGSEA. V was trimmed by 2 bases and J by 0 bases, leaving 7 bases between them. The CDR3 DNA reads TGCAGCGTTGAAAAGGCAATGAACACTGAAGCTTTCTTT. It translates to CSVEKAMNTEAFF.

This clonotype showed up just a few times. The chain couples TRBV29-1 to TRBJ2-1, with TRBD2 identical over 12 bases. The CDR3 has 14 amino acids. The ends lost 7 bases at V and 10 bases at J; junction bases unmatched: 11. The germline V gene has CDR1 SQVTM and CDR2 ANQGSEA. This CDR3 is CSDSLAGGPTEQFF. CDR3 nucleotides: TGCAGCGACTCCCTAGCGGGGGGGCCGACAGAGCAGTTCTTC.